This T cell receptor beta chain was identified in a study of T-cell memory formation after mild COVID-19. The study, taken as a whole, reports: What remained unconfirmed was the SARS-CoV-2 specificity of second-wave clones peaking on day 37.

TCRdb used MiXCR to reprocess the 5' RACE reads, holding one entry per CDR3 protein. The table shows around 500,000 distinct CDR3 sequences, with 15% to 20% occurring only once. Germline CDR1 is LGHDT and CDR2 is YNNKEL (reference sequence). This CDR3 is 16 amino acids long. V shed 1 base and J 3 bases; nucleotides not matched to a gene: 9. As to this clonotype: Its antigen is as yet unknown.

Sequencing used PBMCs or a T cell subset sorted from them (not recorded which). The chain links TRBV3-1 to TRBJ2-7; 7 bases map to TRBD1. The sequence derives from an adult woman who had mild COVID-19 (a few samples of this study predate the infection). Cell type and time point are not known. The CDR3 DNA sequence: TGTGCCAGCAGCCAAGTAAGGGGGCTACGACTCTACGAGCAGTACTTC. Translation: CASSQVRGLRLYEQYF.